This paragraph reports one T cell receptor (beta chain). The table lists this clonotype with a few counts. Its antigen specificity is not known. Nothing much larger sits one base from this clone, and base qualities are not available. The cysteine opens and the phenylalanine closes a CDR3 of 15 amino acids. Just the 45-base CDR3 DNA is kept, in frame starting at base 1. Germline trimming: 1 base from V, 6 bases from J; junction bases outside gene matches: 3. Per the germline V gene (reference sequence), SGHAT is the CDR1 and FQDESV is the CDR2. The data were taken from a study of T-cell reconstitution after alpha-beta-depleted transplantation in children (dated by TCRdb to about 2016). For the study in its entirety: T-cell immune reconstitution after TCRalphabeta/CD19-depleted allogeneic hematopoietic cell transplantation in children was quantitatively tracked in the study by means of TCR repertoire profiling.

The library was prepared using PCR. Sequencing instrument: Illumina HiSeq 2500. Molecular barcoding was employed in the preparation of TCR libraries, with unique molecular identifiers being used to normalize TCRbeta repertoire quantification. Using fastp trimming at Q25 and MiXCR clonotype assembly, TCRdb reanalyzed the public sequencing data and kept in-frame beta chains. Entries are consolidated by CDR3 protein sequence, retaining the most common genes and DNA. For this sample the table gives over 400,000 distinct CDR3 sequences, of which roughly 44% were detected only once. The ten largest account for roughly a quarter of the sample. The treatment or condition label, read with the paper, signifies: allogeneic hematopoietic cell transplantation with graft depleted of TCRalphabeta T cells and CD19 B cells. The children who served as transplant recipients had been given grafts of TCRalphabeta/CD19-depleted allogeneic hematopoietic cells.

Study-level results and caveats: In some patients, the high TCRbeta diversity seen at day 60 was put down to recipient T cells and intrathymic progenitors that had survived conditioning. The apparently early recovery of alphabetaT-cell counts about two months after transplant reportedly depended on only several hundred rapidly expanded clones that came from non-depleted graft cells. Hyperexpanded clone frequencies declined over subsequent months; after one year, T-cell counts and TCRbeta diversity were mostly attributed to newly produced T cells.

The sample was PBMCs, taken before TCRalphabeta/CD19-depleted stem cell transplant. This receptor chain uses TRBV11-1 and TRBJ2-1; 10 nucleotides in the junction match TRBD2. The sequence was collected from a girl aged 2-9 years with aplastic anemia, due to receive a stem cell transplant. The DNA is as follows: TGTGCCAGCAGCTTAGGGAGCGGGAGGGGCAATGAGCAGTTCTTC. The translation is CASSLGSGRGNEQFF.